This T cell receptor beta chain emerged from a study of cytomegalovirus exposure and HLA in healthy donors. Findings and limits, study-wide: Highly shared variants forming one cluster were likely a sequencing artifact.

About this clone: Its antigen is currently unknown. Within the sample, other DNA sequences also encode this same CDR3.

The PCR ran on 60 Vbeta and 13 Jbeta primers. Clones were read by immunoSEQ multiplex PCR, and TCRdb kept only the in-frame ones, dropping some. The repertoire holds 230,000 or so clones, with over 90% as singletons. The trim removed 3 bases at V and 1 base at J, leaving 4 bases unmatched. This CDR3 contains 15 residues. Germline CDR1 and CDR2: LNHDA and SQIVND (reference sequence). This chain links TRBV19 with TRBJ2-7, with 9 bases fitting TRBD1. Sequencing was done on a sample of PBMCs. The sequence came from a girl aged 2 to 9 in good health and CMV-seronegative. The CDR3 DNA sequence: TGTGCCAGTAGTATCTCCGGGACAGGGTCCTACGAGCAGTACTTC. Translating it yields CASSISGTGSYEQYF. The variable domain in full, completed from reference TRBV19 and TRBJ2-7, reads DGGITQSPKYLFRKEGQNVTLSCEQNLNHDAMYWYRQDPGQGLRLIYYSQIVNDFQKGDIAEGYSVSREKKESFPLTVTSAQKNPTAFYLCASSISGTGSYEQYFGPGTRLTVT.